Below, 26 T cell receptor beta chains from the same sample are listed, as sequenced in a study of post-analysis software for immune sequencing data. General study results and limits: In patients, five or six TRBV segments were more frequent than in controls, with TRBV5-6, TRBV5-1 and TRBV20-1 among them.

No antigen has been identified for these receptors. cDNA libraries of TCR beta carried unique molecular identifiers. TCRdb re-analysed the PCR reads in MiXCR, keeping a single row per CDR3 protein. The sample yields around 710,000 distinct CDR3 sequences, about 43% seen once. Material: blood. The source of these receptors is a girl between 10 and 17 years old with multiple sclerosis.

In its sample, this clonotype was seen a few times. V is TRBV28 and J is TRBJ2-1, with D uncertain. V was cut by 2 bases and J by 8 bases, with 13 bases left in between. Germline V gives CDR1 MDHEN, CDR2 SYDVKM. The CDR3 is made up of 14 amino acids. In DNA, the CDR3 is TGTGCCAGCAGTTTAAAGTGGCTTCAGGATGAGCAGTTCTTC. It yields the protein CASSLKWLQDEQFF.

The chain combines TRBV5-4 with TRBJ1-2, with D tentatively TRBD1 (5 bases). CDR3 length: 15 amino acids. The germline gives CDR1 SGHNT, CDR2 YYREEE (reference sequence). V was trimmed by 0 bases and J by 6 bases, leaving 15 bases between them. The CDR3 DNA follows: TGTGCCAGCAGCTTGGACCGGACACACACTCATGGCTACACCTTC. It is translated as CASSLDRTHTHGYTF.

This chain connects TRBV12-3 or TRBV12-4 to TRBJ1-2, with 7 bases identical to TRBD1. The V segment lost 4 bases and the J segment 0 bases; nucleotides outside the gene matches: 11. The CDR3 extends over 17 amino acids. This chain's CDR3 is CASSSTGILETNYGYTF. Written as DNA, the CDR3 is TGTGCCAGCAGTTCGACAGGGATTCTTGAAACTAACTATGGCTACACCTTC.

The chain is built from TRBV7-2 and TRBJ1-2, with unresolved D. The CDR3 consists of 13 residues. The ends were cut back, 1 base at V and 5 bases at J, with 8 bases in the middle. From germline, CDR1 is SGHTA and CDR2 FQGNSA. The CDR3: CASSLVNLYGYTF. The CDR3 DNA sequence: TGTGCCAGCAGCTTAGTGAATCTTTATGGCTACACCTTC.

This clonotype was found a few times. The V gene is TRBV27, the J gene TRBJ2-5; D call uncertain. The CDR3 spans 13 residues. V was cut by 8 bases and J by 5 bases, with 15 bases left in between. Looked up from germline, CDR1 is MNHEY and CDR2 is SMNVEV (reference sequence). The CDR3 coding sequence is TGTGCCAGCCGTTCCCCCCTGTTTGAGACCCAGTACTTC. Protein product: CASRSPLFETQYF.

This clonotype was detected only a few times. This chain connects TRBV15 to TRBJ2-7; TRBD2 agrees at 10 bases. The CDR3 has 15 amino acids. In germline, CDR1 is LNHNV, CDR2 YYDKDF (reference sequence). V dropped 0 bases and J dropped 7; count of bases not matched to a gene: 6. The CDR3, as DNA: TGTGCCACCAGCAGAGAGGTAGGACTAGCGGCTGAGCAGTACTTC. Translation: CATSREVGLAAEQYF.

The chain links TRBV5-1 to TRBJ1-1; D is unresolved. The CDR3 is 12 residues long. The ends were cut back, 1 base at V and 6 bases at J, with 7 bases in the middle. Germline loops: CDR1 SGHRS, CDR2 YFSETQ. CDR3 in amino acids: CASSLTQSEAFF. DNA for the CDR3: TGCGCCAGCAGCTTGACGCAGTCTGAAGCTTTCTTT.

This clonotype was recorded once. The rearrangement joins TRBV6-1 to TRBJ2-1; D unclear. Germline loops: CDR1 MNHNS, CDR2 SASEGT. CDR3 length: 15 residues. V was shortened by 2 bases and J by 1 base, with 9 bases between the two germline ends. For the CDR3, the DNA is TGTGCCAGCAGTGAAAACCAGGATTCCTACAATGAGCAGTTCTTC. Amino acid sequence: CASSENQDSYNEQFF.

This clonotype showed up just a few times. J is TRBJ2-7 and V is TRBV29-1; no definite D call. The J call may be mistaken, given a closer DNA end match to TRBJ2-5. The CDR3 has 11 residues. The V gene's germline CDR1 is SQVTM and CDR2 ANQGSEA. The CDR3 DNA is TGCAGCGTTGGGGTAGGGGAGACCCAGTACTTC. Its protein product is CSVGVGETQYF.

This clonotype has a handful of counts. This sequence joins TRBV20-1 and TRBJ2-3; D possibly corresponds to TRBD1 (6 bases). The CDR3 is made up of 18 amino acids. Between the trimmed V and J ends, which lost 0 bases and 3 bases, there was a span of 22 bases. Per the germline V gene, CDR1 is DFQATT and CDR2 is SNEGSKA (reference sequence). CDR3 DNA: TGCAGTGCTAGAGACCCCTCAGAAGGGGGTTTTTTGACAGATACGCAGTATTTT. This encodes CSARDPSEGGFLTDTQYF.

The V call is TRBV5-1, the J call TRBJ2-1; 8 positions match TRBD2. After removal of 1 base from V and 7 bases from J, the junction contained 7 bases not matched to a gene. This CDR3 is 15 amino acids long. From germline, CDR1 is SGHRS and CDR2 YFSETQ. The CDR3 DNA reads as TGCGCCAGCAGCTTGCCGAGCGGGAGCCCGAATGAGCAGTTCTTC. Translating gives CASSLPSGSPNEQFF.

This chain connects TRBV12-3 or TRBV12-4 to TRBJ1-1; D is unclear. This CDR3 has 13 amino acids. Trimming stripped 8 bases from V and 1 base from J, with 11 bases between. The CDR3 spells CASSGFSNTEAFF. The CDR3 nucleotides read TGTGCCAGCTCCGGGTTTTCGAACACTGAAGCTTTCTTT.

The rearrangement links TRBV6-1 to TRBJ1-2; 7 bases are a match to TRBD1. The CDR3 sequence is 15 residues long. Trimming cost V 4 bases and J 4 bases; bases outside gene matches: 9. Germline V gene data show CDR1 as MNHNS and CDR2 as SASEGT. The CDR3 sequence is CASSGNRGGGYGYTF. The CDR3 coding sequence is TGTGCCAGCAGTGGAAACAGGGGAGGAGGCTATGGCTACACCTTC.

V is TRBV11-2 and J is TRBJ2-1; a weak D match, TRBD2 (6 bases). Germline V CDR1 and CDR2: SGHAT, FQNNGV. V lost 6 bases and J 4 bases, leaving 13 bases between the germline ends. The CDR3 covers 14 residues. CDR3 region: CASRSWAGYNEQFF. The CDR3 nucleotides are TGTGCCAGCAGATCTTGGGCGGGGTACAATGAGCAGTTCTTC.

V and J are TRBV15 and TRBJ2-3, with 9 positions matching TRBD1. V lost 1 base to trimming and J lost 2 bases; unmatched junction nucleotides: 4. CDR1 and CDR2 from the germline V gene are LNHNV and YYDKDF (reference sequence). The CDR3 has 16 residues. The CDR3 region is CATSRARDRVTDTQYF. The CDR3 DNA reads as TGTGCCACCAGCAGAGCCCGGGACAGGGTCACAGATACGCAGTATTTT.

The V gene is TRBV15, the J gene TRBJ2-5; possible D gene TRBD2, 6 bases. V was trimmed by 1 base and J by 0 bases, leaving 12 bases between them. This CDR3 is 16 amino acids long. Looked up from germline, CDR1 is LNHNV and CDR2 is YYDKDF (reference sequence). CDR3 amino acids: CATSRGGKRYQETQYF. CDR3 in DNA: TGTGCCACCAGCAGAGGCGGGAAGAGGTACCAAGAGACCCAGTACTTC.

This rearrangement joins TRBV5-1 to TRBJ1-4, with 8 bases identical to TRBD1. The CDR3 contains 14 residues. Germline loops: CDR1 SGHRS, CDR2 YFSETQ. Germline trimming cut 4 bases from V and 6 bases from J; bases unmatched to any gene: 5. CDR3 in DNA: TGCGCCAGCAGCCGCGAGACAGGGGATGAAAAACTGTTTTTT. Translated: CASSRETGDEKLFF.

A word on this clonotype: One end of the junction varies from germline; a read error may be responsible. V is TRBV29-1 and J is TRBJ1-2, with D unclear. The V gene's germline CDR1 is SQVTM and CDR2 ANQGSEA. This CDR3 contains 13 residues. The CDR3 spells CSVDLGRTYGYIF. CDR3 coding DNA: TGCAGCGTTGATCTGGGCAGAACCTATGGCTACATCTTC.

This clonotype was detected a few times. This chain connects TRBV7-9 to TRBJ1-5; tentatively, D is TRBD1 (5 bases). CDR1 is SEHNR and CDR2 is FQNEAQ in the germline V gene (reference sequence). The CDR3 spans 16 residues. The ends were cut back, 4 bases at V and 5 bases at J, with 18 bases in the middle. The CDR3 DNA is TGTGCCAGCAGCTCCGGGTCCGGGGGTTGGGATCAGCCCCAGCATTTT. Its protein is CASSSGSGGWDQPQHF.

With regard to this clonotype: Its ends do not fully match the called genes, so a read error is possible. The V call is TRBV14, the J call TRBJ2-7; 10 nucleotides agree with TRBD2. This CDR3 region has 16 residues. The germline V gene encodes CDR1 SGHDN and CDR2 FVKESK. Written as DNA, the CDR3 is TGTGCCGGCAGCCAAGATTCGAGGCTAGCGGGGGACGAGCAGTACTTC. As protein: CAGSQDSRLAGDEQYF.

As concerns this clonotype: One junction end does not reproduce the germline sequence, and a read error may be involved. The rearrangement joins TRBV7-9 to TRBJ2-1, with 12 positions matching TRBD2. CDR3 length: 16 residues. CDR1 and CDR2 from the germline V gene are SEHNR and FQNEAQ (reference sequence). For the CDR3, the DNA is TGTGCCAGCAGCCAAACCCTAGCGGGAGGGTACAATAAGCAGTTCTTC. Residues: CASSQTLAGGYNKQFF.

The chain combines TRBV14 with TRBJ1-1; D remains ambiguous. This CDR3 has 11 amino acids. Germline values: CDR1 SGHDN, CDR2 FVKESK. The V end lost 1 base, the J end lost 10 bases, and 7 bases lay between the germline ends. DNA of the CDR3: TGTGCCAGCAGCCAAGCTACAGTAGCTTTCTTT. Protein product: CASSQATVAFF.

This clonotype was seen only once. The gene calls are TRBV27 and TRBJ1-5; TRBD1 aligns across 7 bases. The CDR3 length is 15 residues. CDR1 and CDR2 from the germline V gene are MNHEY and SMNVEV (reference sequence). The ends lost 3 bases at V and 4 bases at J; junction bases unmatched: 6. CDR3 region: CASSFRQGGNQPQHF. CDR3 DNA: TGTGCCAGCAGTTTTCGACAGGGCGGTAATCAGCCCCAGCATTTT.

This clonotype was seen repeatedly, ten times or more. The genes are TRBV5-1 and TRBJ2-6, with D perhaps matching TRBD2 (5 bases). The CDR3 length is 16 residues. Germline-derived CDR1 and CDR2 are SGHRS and YFSETQ. Trimming shortened V by 0 bases and J by 0 bases, and 7 bases separated the two germline ends. This CDR3 reads CASSLAGSSGANVLTF. The CDR3 DNA sequence: TGCGCCAGCAGCTTGGCGGGGAGCTCTGGGGCCAACGTCCTGACTTTC.

The chain recombines TRBV29-1 with TRBJ2-1; no clear D. The CDR3 sequence is 11 residues long. Germline loops: CDR1 SQVTM, CDR2 ANQGSEA. The ends were cut back, 3 bases at V and 2 bases at J, with 2 bases in the middle. The CDR3 coding sequence is TGCAGCGTTGATGCCTACAATGAGCAGTTCTTC. Translation gives CSVDAYNEQFF.

V usage is TRBV6-5 and J usage is TRBJ2-7; 9 nucleotides agree with TRBD1. The CDR3 loop spans 14 amino acids. The germline gives CDR1 MNHEY, CDR2 SVGAGI. V shed 6 bases, J shed 2 bases, and the junction held 5 bases outside the gene matches. The CDR3 bases are TGTGCCAGCAGGAGGGACAGGGACCCCTACGAGCAGTACTTC. It specifies CASRRDRDPYEQYF.